This record looks at one T cell receptor beta chain sequence and its context. The antigen is undetermined. TCRbeta library construction was performed incorporating unique molecular identifiers. MiXCR was run by TCRdb on the PCR reads, yielding one entry per CDR3 protein. Of about 610,000 distinct CDR3 sequences listed, 25% to 30% are singletons. In germline, CDR1 is SGHTA, CDR2 FQGNSA. This CDR3 comprises 14 residues. The germline V and J ends were trimmed by 0 bases and 3 bases, with 9 bases remaining between them. The sample originates from a study of T-cell reconstitution after alpha-beta-depleted transplantation in children. Whole-study results and caveats: Most T-cell counts and diversity one year after the transplant came from T cells that were newly produced.

This receptor was identified in a boy under three years old with Wiskott-Aldrich syndrome, due to receive a stem cell transplant. The material sequenced was PBMCs, taken before TCRalphabeta/CD19-depleted stem cell transplant. This chain uses TRBV7-2 with TRBJ2-7; D uncertain. CDR3 amino acids: CASSLAPFYYEQYF. CDR3 DNA: TGTGCCAGCAGCTTAGCTCCGTTCTACTACGAGCAGTACTTC.